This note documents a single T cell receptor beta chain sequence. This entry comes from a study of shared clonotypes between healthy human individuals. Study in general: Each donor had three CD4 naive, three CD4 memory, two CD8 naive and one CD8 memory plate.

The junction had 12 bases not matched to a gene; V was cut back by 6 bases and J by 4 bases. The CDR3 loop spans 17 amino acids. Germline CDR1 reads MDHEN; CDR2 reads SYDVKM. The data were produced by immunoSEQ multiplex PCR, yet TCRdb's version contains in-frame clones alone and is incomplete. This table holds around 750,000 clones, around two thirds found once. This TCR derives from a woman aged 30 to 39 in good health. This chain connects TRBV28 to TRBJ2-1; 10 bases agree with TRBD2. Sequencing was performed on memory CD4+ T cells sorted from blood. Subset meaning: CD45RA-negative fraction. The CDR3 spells CASRWDVASGSYNEQFF. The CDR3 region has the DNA TGTGCCAGCAGATGGGACGTGGCTAGCGGGAGTTACAATGAGCAGTTCTTC.